This T cell receptor (beta chain) was sequenced for a study of T cell changes during pregnancy in multiple sclerosis. TCRdb's copy holds only in-frame clones and misses some; the assay was immunoSEQ multiplex PCR. The sample lists roughly 80,000 clones, roughly 91% occurring once. The germline CDR1 and CDR2 sequences are SGDLS and YYNGEE. V shed 4 bases, J shed 3 bases, and the junction held 10 bases outside the gene matches. The CDR3 extends over 15 amino acids. The material sequenced was peripheral blood, taken in the first trimester of pregnancy. This chain links TRBV9 with TRBJ2-7, with 7 bases identical to TRBD2. The receptor's source is a female donor with multiple sclerosis, enrolled in a pregnancy study. The CDR3 nucleotides read TGTGCCAGCAGCCTAGAGGCTAGCGGCGGCTACGAGCAGTACTTC. As protein: CASSLEASGGYEQYF.